What follows are 7 T cell receptor beta chains derived from one specimen sequenced in a study of naive CD8 T cells in extremely preterm neonates. Study outcomes and limitations: Preterm CDR3s were shorter than older groups', with fewer N additions and less trimming.

Data came from immunoSEQ multiplex PCR; TCRdb stores just in-frame clones and leaves some out. The sample has fewer than 25,000 clones, about 87% seen once; the top ten hold 0.7% to 1%. Samples were taken at extremely preterm deliveries at 23-27 weeks of gestation. Their target antigens are unknown. Sequences were obtained from naive CD8+ T cells from cord blood. These receptors all come from a boy who was born preterm.

The sample holds one count of this clone. The V call is TRBV5-6, the J call TRBJ1-2; a weak D match, TRBD1 (6 bases). CDR1 SGHDT and CDR2 YYEEEE come from the germline V gene. Trimming cost V 2 bases and J 7 bases, with 12 bases left between them. This CDR3 spans 13 amino acids. The CDR3 bases are TGTGCCAGCAGCTTACACAGGGTAAGTGGCTACACCTTC. Its protein product is CASSLHRVSGYTF.

This chain uses TRBV29-1 with TRBJ1-2; TRBD1 matches at 10 bases. Losses at the gene ends were 6 bases for V and 5 bases for J; bases not matched to a gene: 9. This CDR3 is 14 amino acids long. Germline CDR1 SQVTM, CDR2 ANQGSEA. CDR3 sequence (DNA): TGCAGCGTCCGAATTTGGGACAGGGGATATGGCTACACCTTC. Its translation: CSVRIWDRGYGYTF.

The chain employs TRBV6-4 and TRBJ1-2; D perhaps matches TRBD1 (5 bases). Per germline, CDR1 MRHNA and CDR2 SNTAGT. The CDR3 has 14 residues. Trimming removed 3 bases at V and 2 bases at J, with 10 bases between. The CDR3 bases are TGTGCCAGCAGTGAAGCCGGGGGGAACTATGGCTACACCTTC. This translates into CASSEAGGNYGYTF.

The chain joins TRBV7-9 to TRBJ1-2; 10 nucleotides align to TRBD1. Unmatched junction bases numbered 0, after V lost 3 bases and J lost 5 bases. CDR3 length equals 13 residues. Per germline, CDR1 SEHNR and CDR2 FQNEAQ (reference sequence). This chain's CDR3 is CASSLGQGYGYTF. In DNA, the CDR3 is TGTGCCAGCAGCTTGGGACAGGGGTATGGCTACACCTTC.

The V call is TRBV21-1, the J call TRBJ1-4. TRBV21-1 is a known pseudogene. This CDR3 is 15 amino acids long. The CDR3 DNA is TGTGCCAGCAGCAAAGTCGGGGGGGCTAATGAAAAACTGTTTTTT. As protein: CASSKVGGANEKLFF.

The J gene is TRBJ1-2, the V gene TRBV29-1; 10 positions match TRBD1. Unmatched junction bases numbered 4, after V lost 1 base and J lost 8 bases. Germline V CDR1 and CDR2: SQVTM, ANQGSEA. CDR3 length equals 13 residues. CDR3 amino acids: CSVEADRGRGYTF. CDR3 sequence (DNA): TGCAGCGTTGAAGCTGACAGGGGGCGCGGCTACACCTTC.

CDR3 region: CASSTTSGGTDTQYF. The CDR3 DNA reads TGTGCCAGTAGCACTACTAGCGGGGGGACAGATACGCAGTATTTT. V and J are TRBV19 and TRBJ2-3, with TRBD2 identical over 12 bases. J was trimmed by 3 bases and V by 6 bases; bases with no gene match: 4. The CDR3 spans 15 residues. Germline assignment: CDR1 LNHDA and CDR2 SQIVND (reference sequence).